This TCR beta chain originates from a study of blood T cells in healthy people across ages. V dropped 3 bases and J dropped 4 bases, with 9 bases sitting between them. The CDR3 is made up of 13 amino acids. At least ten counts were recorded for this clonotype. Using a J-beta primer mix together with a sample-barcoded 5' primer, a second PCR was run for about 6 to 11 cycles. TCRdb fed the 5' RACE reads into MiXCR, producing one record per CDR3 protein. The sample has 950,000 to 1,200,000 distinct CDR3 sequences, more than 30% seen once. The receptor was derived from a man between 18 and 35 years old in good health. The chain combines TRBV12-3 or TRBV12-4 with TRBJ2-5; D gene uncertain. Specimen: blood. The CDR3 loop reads CASSFLLGETQYF. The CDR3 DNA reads TGTGCCAGCAGTTTTCTACTCGGAGAGACCCAGTACTTC.